The T cell receptor beta chain described here comes from a study of cytomegalovirus exposure and HLA in healthy donors. The CDR3 loop spans 16 amino acids. J lost 6 bases, V lost 5 bases, and 13 bases had no gene match. Germline V gene data show CDR1 as SGHVT and CDR2 as SQSDAQ. TCRdb's table, derived via immunoSEQ multiplex PCR, lists solely in-frame clones and lacks some. The profile covers 130,000 to 150,000 clones, with 75% to 90% appearing a single time and over 9% taken by the ten largest. The rearrangement joins TRBV7-4 to TRBJ2-5; 9 bases line up with TRBD2. The TCR was taken from a woman aged 18-29 years in good health and CMV-seropositive. Sequenced input: PBMCs. DNA of the CDR3: TGTGCCAGCAGCCCAGGGATAGCGGGGGCCACCCAGACCCAGTACTTC. Translation gives CASSPGIAGATQTQYF.